Sequencing of this T cell receptor beta chain was carried out in a study of blood T cell repertoires in COVID-19. Measured with immunoSEQ multiplex PCR; TCRdb has only the in-frame clones, and not every one. Altogether about 110,000 clones are present, 85% being singletons, with the ten largest covering about 13%. The sample comprised peripheral blood. This receptor was obtained from a human donor in a cohort sampled during active COVID-19.

This chain's CDR3 is CASSYLAGGQNIQYF. As DNA, the CDR3 is TGTGCCAGCAGTTACCTAGCGGGGGGCCAAAACATTCAGTACTTC. The chain uses TRBV6-5 and TRBJ2-4, with 11 bases identical to TRBD2. The J segment lost 5 bases and the V segment lost 2 bases, leaving 2 bases of the junction unmatched. This CDR3 is 15 amino acids long. Germline CDR1 is MNHEY and CDR2 is SVGAGI.